The clone carrying this TCR beta chain was recorded at least ten times. The antigen remains unidentified. This sample is drawn from a study of PD-1 blockade in classical Hodgkin lymphoma. Overall study results and limits: Baseline diversity resembling that of newly diagnosed patients was seen in complete responders. A reduction in baseline TCR diversity was reportedly seen in newly diagnosed patients relative to healthy donors.

This table comes from immunoSEQ multiplex PCR, and its TCRdb copy is limited to in-frame clones, with some not included. The sample yields roughly 140,000 clones, less than 80% seen once. Autologous stem cell transplantation was followed by relapse in every patient, and brentuximab vedotin exposure varied. Germline assignment: CDR1 SNHLY and CDR2 FYNNEI. The CDR3 is 13 residues long. Germline trimming cut 3 bases from V and 7 bases from J; bases unmatched to any gene: 6. The sequencing used peripheral blood mononuclear cells (PBMCs), collected before the second cycle of nivolumab. The chain has TRBV2 and TRBJ2-7; 7 bases map to TRBD2. The clonotype originates from a human donor with classical Hodgkin lymphoma. CDR3 in amino acids: CASSEREWWEQYF. The CDR3 nucleotides read TGTGCCAGCAGTGAGCGGGAGTGGTGGGAGCAGTACTTC. The variable domain in full, with the rest retrieved from reference TRBV2 and TRBJ2-7, is EPEVTQTPSHQVTQMGQEVILRCVPISNHLYFYWYRQILGQKVEFLVSFYNNEISEKSEIFDDQFSVERPDGSNFTLKIRSTKLEDSAMYFCASSEREWWEQYFGPGTRLTVT.